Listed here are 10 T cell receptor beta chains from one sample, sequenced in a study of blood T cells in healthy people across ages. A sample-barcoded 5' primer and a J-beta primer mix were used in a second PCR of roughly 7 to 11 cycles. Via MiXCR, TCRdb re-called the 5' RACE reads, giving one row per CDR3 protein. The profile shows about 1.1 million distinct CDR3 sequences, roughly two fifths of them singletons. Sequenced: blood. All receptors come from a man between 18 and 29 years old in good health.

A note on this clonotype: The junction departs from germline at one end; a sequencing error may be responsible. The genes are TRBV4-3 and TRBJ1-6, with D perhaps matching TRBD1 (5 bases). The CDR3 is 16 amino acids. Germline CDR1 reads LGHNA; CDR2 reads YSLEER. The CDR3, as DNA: TGCGCCCGCAGCCAAGATCGGGGGGGGGTGGGTTCACCCCTCCACTTT. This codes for CARSQDRGGVGSPLHF.

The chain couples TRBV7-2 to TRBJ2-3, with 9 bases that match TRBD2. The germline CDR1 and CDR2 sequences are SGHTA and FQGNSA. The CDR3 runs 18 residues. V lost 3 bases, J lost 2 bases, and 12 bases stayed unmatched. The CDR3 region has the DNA TGTGCCAGCAGCTTGAGGAATGCCGGGACTAGCATCACAGATACGCAGTATTTT. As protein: CASSLRNAGTSITDTQYF.

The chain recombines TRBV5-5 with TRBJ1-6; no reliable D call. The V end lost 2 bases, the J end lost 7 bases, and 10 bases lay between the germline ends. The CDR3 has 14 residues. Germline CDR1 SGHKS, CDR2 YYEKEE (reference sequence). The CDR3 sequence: CASSFGNKNSPLHF. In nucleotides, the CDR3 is TGTGCCAGCAGCTTTGGAAATAAGAATTCACCCCTCCACTTT.

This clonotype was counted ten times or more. The CDR3 DNA follows: TGTGCCAGCAGCTTGACTAGCGGTTCTCAAGAGACCCAGTACTTC. Amino acids: CASSLTSGSQETQYF. V gene TRBV7-8 combines with J gene TRBJ2-5; 9 bases match TRBD2. The ends lost 3 bases at V and 2 bases at J; junction bases unmatched: 4. This CDR3 comprises 15 residues. Per germline, CDR1 SGHVS and CDR2 FQNEAQ.

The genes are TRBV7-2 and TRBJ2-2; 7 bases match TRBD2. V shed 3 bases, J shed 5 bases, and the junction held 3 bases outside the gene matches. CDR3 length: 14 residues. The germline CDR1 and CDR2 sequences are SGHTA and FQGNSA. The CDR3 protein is CASSFWTRTGELFF. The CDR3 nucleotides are TGTGCCAGCAGCTTTTGGACTAGGACCGGGGAGCTGTTTTTT.

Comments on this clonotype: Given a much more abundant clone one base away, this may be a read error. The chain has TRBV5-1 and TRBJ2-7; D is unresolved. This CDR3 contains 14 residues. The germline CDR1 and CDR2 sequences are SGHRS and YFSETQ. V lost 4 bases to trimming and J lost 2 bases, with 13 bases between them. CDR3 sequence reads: CASSVVQETYEQYF. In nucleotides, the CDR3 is TGCGCCAGCAGCGTGGTGCAGGAGACCTACGAGCAGTACTTC.

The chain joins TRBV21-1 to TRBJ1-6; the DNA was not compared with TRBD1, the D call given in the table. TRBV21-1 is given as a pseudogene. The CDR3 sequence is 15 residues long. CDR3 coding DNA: TGTGCCAGCAGGACCCTCTTCAGGGATAATTCACCCCTCCACTTT. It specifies CASRTLFRDNSPLHF.

This chain's CDR3 is CASSGASGGIDTQYF. The CDR3 DNA sequence: TGTGCCAGCAGCGGAGCTAGCGGGGGAATAGATACGCAGTATTTT. This chain connects TRBV13 to TRBJ2-3; 10 bases line up with TRBD2. Per germline, CDR1 PRHDT and CDR2 FYEKMQ (reference sequence). J was trimmed by 5 bases and V by 5 bases; bases with no gene match: 7. The CDR3 runs to 15 residues.

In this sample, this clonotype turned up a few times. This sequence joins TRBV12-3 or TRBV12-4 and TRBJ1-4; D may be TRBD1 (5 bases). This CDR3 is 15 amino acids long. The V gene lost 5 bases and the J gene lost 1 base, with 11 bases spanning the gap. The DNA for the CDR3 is TGTGCCAGCAGTCGTGAGGGGATAACTAATGAAAAACTGTTTTTT. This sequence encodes CASSREGITNEKLFF.

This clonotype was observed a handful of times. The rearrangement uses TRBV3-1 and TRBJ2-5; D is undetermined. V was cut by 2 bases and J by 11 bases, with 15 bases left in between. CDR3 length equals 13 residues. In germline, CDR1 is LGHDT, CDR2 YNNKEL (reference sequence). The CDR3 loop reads CASSQSFGLEQYF. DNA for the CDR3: TGTGCCAGCAGCCAAAGTTTTGGATTGGAGCAGTACTTC.